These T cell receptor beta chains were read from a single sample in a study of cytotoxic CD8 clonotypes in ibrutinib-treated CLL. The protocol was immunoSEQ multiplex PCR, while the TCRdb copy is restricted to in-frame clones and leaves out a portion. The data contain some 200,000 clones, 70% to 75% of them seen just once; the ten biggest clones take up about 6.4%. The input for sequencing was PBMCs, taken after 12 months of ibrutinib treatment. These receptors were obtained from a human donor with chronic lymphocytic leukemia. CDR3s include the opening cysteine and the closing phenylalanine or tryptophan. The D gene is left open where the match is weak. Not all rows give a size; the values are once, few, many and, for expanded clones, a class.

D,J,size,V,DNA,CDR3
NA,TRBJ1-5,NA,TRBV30,TGTGCCTGGAGTATACAAACCAATCAGCCCCAGCATTTT,CAWSIQTNQPQHF
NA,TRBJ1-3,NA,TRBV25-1,TGTGCCAGCAGTCCTCGTATCACGGGGGGCGGAAACACCATATATTTT,CASSPRITGGGNTIYF
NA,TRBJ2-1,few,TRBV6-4,TGTGCCAGCAGACACTACAATGAGCAGTTCTTC,CASRHYNEQFF
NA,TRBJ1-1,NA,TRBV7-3,TGTGCCAGCAGCTTGGGGGGCTTGAACACTGAAGCTTTCTTT,CASSLGGLNTEAFF
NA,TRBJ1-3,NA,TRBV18,TGTGCCAGCTCCCTCGGGGGGCCCGAATTTAATTTT,CASSLGGPEFNF
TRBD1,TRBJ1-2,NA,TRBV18,TGTGCCAGCTCACCATCACAGGGGTTTAACTATGGCTACACCTTC,CASSPSQGFNYGYTF
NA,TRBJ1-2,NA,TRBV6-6,TGTGCCAGCAGCTCTTCAGGGCATGGCTACACCTTC,CASSSSGHGYTF
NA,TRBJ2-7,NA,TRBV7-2,TGTGCCAGCAGCTTAAGTGCAGGGGTTAGGGCCTACGAGCAGTACTTC,CASSLSAGVRAYEQYF
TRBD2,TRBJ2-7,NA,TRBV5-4,TGTGCCAGCAGTCGAGACGGGACTAGCGGTTCCAGGGAGCAGTACTTC,CASSRDGTSGSREQYF
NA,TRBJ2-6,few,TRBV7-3,TGTGCCAGCAGCTTAAGAGATTCTGGGGCCAACGTCCTGACTTTC,CASSLRDSGANVLTF
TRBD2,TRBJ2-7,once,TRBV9,TGTGCCAGCAGCTTAGTGACTAGCGGAGAGCAGTACTTC,CASSLVTSGEQYF
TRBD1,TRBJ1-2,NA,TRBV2,TGTGCCAGCAGTGTGGACAGGGGGTACTATGGCTACACCTTC,CASSVDRGYYGYTF
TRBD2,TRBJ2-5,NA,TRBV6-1,TGTGCCAGCAGGGGGGGAGGGAGGCACTTC,CASRGGGRHF
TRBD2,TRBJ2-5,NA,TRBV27,TGTGCCAGCAGGACTAGCGGGAATAGGGAAGAGACCCAGTACTTC,CASRTSGNREETQYF
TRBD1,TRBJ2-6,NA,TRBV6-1,TGTGCCAGCGGGAGGACAGGGTCTGGGGCCAACGTCCTGACTTTC,CASGRTGSGANVLTF
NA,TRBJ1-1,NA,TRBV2,TGTGCCGGCTTGACCGGGAACACTGAAGCTTTCTTT,CAGLTGNTEAFF
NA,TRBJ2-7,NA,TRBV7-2,TGTGCCAGCAGCTCCAGGACTGGCTCCTACGAGCAGTACTTC,CASSSRTGSYEQYF
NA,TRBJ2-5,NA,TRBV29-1,TGCAGCGTTGTCAGGGTTCCCCAAGAGACCCAGTACTTC,CSVVRVPQETQYF
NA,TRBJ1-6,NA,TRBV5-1,TGCGCCAGCAGCTTGGAACCCCCAGGGAATTCACCCCTCCACTTT,CASSLEPPGNSPLHF
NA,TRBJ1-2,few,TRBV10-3,TGTGCCATCAGTGAGTCGAATCGAAGGTCGGGCTACACCTTC,CAISESNRRSGYTF
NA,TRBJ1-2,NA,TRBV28,TGTGCCAGCAGTTTAATACAATACAGCTATGGCTACACCTTC,CASSLIQYSYGYTF
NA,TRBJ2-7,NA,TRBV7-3,TGTGCCAGCAGCTTAGAATCCCCCGAGCAGTACTTC,CASSLESPEQYF
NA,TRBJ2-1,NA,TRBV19,TGTGCCAGTAGTATGGAGGGGTGGCATGAGCAGTTCTTC,CASSMEGWHEQFF
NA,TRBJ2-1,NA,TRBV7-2,TGTGCCAGCAGCTACCGGCGCGATGAGCAGTTCTTC,CASSYRRDEQFF
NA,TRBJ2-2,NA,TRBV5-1,TGCGCCAGCAAAACAGACAACACCGGGGAGCTGTTTTTT,CASKTDNTGELFF
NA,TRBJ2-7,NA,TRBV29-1,TGCAGCGTTGCAGGGAGTGTGGGTCGCGAGCAGTACTTC,CSVAGSVGREQYF
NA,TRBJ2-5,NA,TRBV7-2,TGTGCCAGCAGCTTACGGTCCGGGACCGGACAAGAGACCCAGTACTTC,CASSLRSGTGQETQYF
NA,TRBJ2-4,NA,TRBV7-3,TGTGCCAGCAGCATAACTGGCATTCAGTACTTC,CASSITGIQYF
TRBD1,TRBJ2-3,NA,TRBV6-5,TGTGCCAGCAGACTGACAGGGGTTCCCACAGATACGCAGTATTTT,CASRLTGVPTDTQYF
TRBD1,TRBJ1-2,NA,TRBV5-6,TGTGCCAGCAGTAACCCGGGACAGACATACTATGGCTACACCTTC,CASSNPGQTYYGYTF
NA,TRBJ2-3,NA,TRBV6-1,TGTGCCAGCAGTGAAGCTGGAGATACGCAGTATTTT,CASSEAGDTQYF
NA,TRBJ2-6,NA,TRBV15,TGTGCCACCAGCAGAGATGTGTTTGGGGGCGCATCTGGGGCCAACGTCCTGACTTTC,CATSRDVFGGASGANVLTF
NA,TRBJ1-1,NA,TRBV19,TGTGCCAGTACCCCCCAGCTCGGTACCATGAACACTGAAGCTTTCTTT,CASTPQLGTMNTEAFF
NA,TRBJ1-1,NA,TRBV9,TGTGCCAGCAGCTTAGACACGTTCCGTGAAGCTTTCTTT,CASSLDTFREAFF
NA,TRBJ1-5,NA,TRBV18,TGTGCCAGCTCCCGAGAAGACAGTAGCAATCAGCCCCAGCATTTT,CASSREDSSNQPQHF
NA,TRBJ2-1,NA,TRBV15,TGTGCCACCAGCAGAGTTGGGCCGGGGGCAATGGGCTACAATGAGCAGTTCTTC,CATSRVGPGAMGYNEQFF
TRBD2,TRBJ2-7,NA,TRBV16,TGTGCCAGCAGCCAGCTAGCGGGGGGCCCCTTCTACGAGCAGTACTTC,CASSQLAGGPFYEQYF
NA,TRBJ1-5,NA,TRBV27,TGTGCCAGCAGTCCCCTTGGCAATCAGCCCCAGCATTTT,CASSPLGNQPQHF
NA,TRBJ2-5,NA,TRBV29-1,TGCAGCGTTGACACAAACCAAGAGACCCAGTACTTC,CSVDTNQETQYF
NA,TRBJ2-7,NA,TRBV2,TGTGCCAGCAGGGGGGACCAGGGATGGTCCTACGAGCAGTACTTC,CASRGDQGWSYEQYF
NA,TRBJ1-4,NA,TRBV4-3,TGCGCCAGCAGCCCCGGAGGGCCAGGGGAAAAACTGTTTTTT,CASSPGGPGEKLFF
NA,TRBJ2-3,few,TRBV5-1,TGCGCCAGCAGCCAAGGGAGGTCAGATACGCAGTATTTT,CASSQGRSDTQYF